Below, 25 T cell receptor beta chains from the same sample are listed, as sequenced in a study of T cells in Graves' hyperthyroidism and ophthalmopathy. Amplified regions were TCR beta CDR3 sequences from RNA transcripts. Carried out on the TCR CDR3, a first-round RT-PCR used the HTBI primer set. Using its own MiXCR run on the multiplex PCR reads, TCRdb lists one record per CDR3 protein. The table lists 150,000 to 200,000 distinct CDR3 sequences, approximately 15% of them singletons. The sequenced sample consisted of blood. Receptors were obtained from a woman in her 50s with Graves' hyperthyroidism.

The table lists this clonotype with many counts. The V gene is TRBV28, the J gene TRBJ2-7; D tentatively reads TRBD1 or TRBD2 (5 bases each). Germline V lookup: CDR1 MDHEN, CDR2 SYDVKM. The CDR3 is made up of 13 amino acids. The germline V and J ends were trimmed by 5 bases and 3 bases, with 11 bases remaining between them. The CDR3 nucleotides are TGTGCCAGCAGTCCTGGGACCTACTACGAGCAGTACTTC. Translated, it gives CASSPGTYYEQYF.

In this sample, this clonotype turned up many times. The chain is built from TRBV27 and TRBJ2-3; 7 positions agree with TRBD2. Germline V gene lookup returns CDR1 MNHEY and CDR2 SMNVEV (reference sequence). This CDR3 spans 16 amino acids. J lost 4 bases, V lost 6 bases, and 13 bases had no gene match. The CDR3 protein is CASSYRLAQAPDTQYF. CDR3 nucleotide sequence: TGTGCCAGCAGCTATAGACTAGCCCAGGCCCCAGATACGCAGTATTTT.

The rearrangement uses TRBV4-1 and TRBJ1-4; D gene unclear. Germline V gene data show CDR1 as MGHRA and CDR2 as YSYEKL. This CDR3 is built from 20 residues. Trimming cost V 2 bases and J 0 bases, with 22 bases left between them. This chain's CDR3 is CASSQIGKNRRTATNEKLFF. The CDR3 nucleotides are TGCGCCAGCAGCCAAATCGGAAAAAATAGACGGACTGCAACTAATGAAAAACTGTTTTTT.

This clonotype was observed at least ten times. This chain links TRBV15 with TRBJ1-4; TRBD1 aligns across 8 bases. V was pared by 4 bases and J by 0 bases, with 4 bases of the junction left unmatched. The length of the CDR3 is 16 residues. Germline V gene sequence: CDR1 LNHNV, CDR2 YYDKDF (reference sequence). The CDR3 protein is CATSNGQGSTNEKLFF. The CDR3 DNA follows: TGTGCCACCAGCAACGGACAGGGCTCAACTAATGAAAAACTGTTTTTT.

This clonotype was observed a few times. The CDR3 sequence is CASSFALRDYGYTF. CDR3 coding DNA: TGTGCCAGCAGCTTCGCGCTTAGGGACTATGGCTACACCTTC. This sequence joins TRBV7-2 and TRBJ1-2; D is unclear. Germline V gene data show CDR1 as SGHTA and CDR2 as FQGNSA. With 3 bases removed from V and 3 bases from J, the gap between germline ends came to 11 bases. The CDR3 has 14 residues.

This clonotype was detected only once. The chain links TRBV7-9 to TRBJ2-1; 9 bases fit TRBD2. With 3 bases clipped from V and 7 bases from J, the junction kept 1 base outside the gene matches. This CDR3 is 13 amino acids long. The germline gives CDR1 SEHNR, CDR2 FQNEAQ (reference sequence). This CDR3 reads CASSFAGGNEQFF. Written as DNA, the CDR3 is TGTGCCAGCAGCTTTGCGGGGGGGAATGAGCAGTTCTTC.

This clonotype was seen only a few times. The chain couples TRBV6-1 to TRBJ2-2; 11 bases are shared with TRBD1. After removal of 8 bases from V and 7 bases from J, the junction contained 9 bases not matched to a gene. CDR1 and CDR2 (germline): MNHNS, SASEGT. The CDR3 spans 15 residues. Here the CDR3 DNA reads TGTGCCAGCTCTCCTTGGACAGGGGGCCACGGGGAGCTGTTTTTT. It yields the protein CASSPWTGGHGELFF.

The gene calls are TRBV5-6 and TRBJ1-2; D unresolved. Germline V lookup: CDR1 SGHDT, CDR2 YYEEEE. The CDR3 extends over 14 amino acids. Trimming removed 6 bases at V and 2 bases at J, with 14 bases between. The CDR3 is CASTIGNWNYGYTF. CDR3 DNA sequence: TGTGCCAGCACTATCGGAAACTGGAACTATGGCTACACCTTC.

This clonotype has more than one count but fewer than ten. This chain links TRBV20-1 with TRBJ2-7; tentative D call: TRBD2 (6 bases). The CDR3 has 14 residues. V lost 8 bases and J lost 2, with 19 bases in between. The V gene's germline CDR1 is DFQATT and CDR2 SNEGSKA (reference sequence). CDR3 sequence: CSSEGGELTYEQYF. The CDR3 DNA sequence: TGCAGTAGCGAGGGCGGGGAGCTTACCTACGAGCAGTACTTC.

This clonotype occurred many times. The gene calls are TRBV28 and TRBJ2-2, with no clear D. The CDR3 extends over 16 amino acids. The germline gives CDR1 MDHEN, CDR2 SYDVKM. V dropped 1 base and J dropped 6 bases, with 15 bases sitting between them. CDR3 sequence reads: CASSLFPRARPGELFF. The CDR3 DNA reads TGTGCCAGCAGTTTATTCCCCCGGGCGCGGCCCGGGGAGCTGTTTTTT.

This clonotype showed up just a few times. The chain uses TRBV20-1 and TRBJ2-7; 9 positions agree with TRBD1. The germline V gene has CDR1 DFQATT and CDR2 SNEGSKA (reference sequence). Germline trimming cut 6 bases from V and 6 bases from J; bases unmatched to any gene: 9. This CDR3 region has 13 residues. The CDR3 spells CSAVRDRDSEQYF. The CDR3 DNA sequence: TGCAGTGCCGTCCGGGACAGGGATTCCGAGCAGTACTTC.

The rearrangement joins TRBV28 to TRBJ2-1, with D maybe TRBD2 (6 bases). V gave up 8 bases and J gave up 3 bases, with 11 bases separating them. The CDR3 sequence is 13 residues long. The V gene's germline CDR1 is MDHEN and CDR2 SYDVKM. For the CDR3, the DNA is TGTGCCAGCGCAGAGGGAGGCTACAATGAGCAGTTCTTC. This gives the protein CASAEGGYNEQFF.

The rearrangement joins TRBV20-1 to TRBJ2-3; no reliable D call. The CDR3 length is 15 residues. Per germline, CDR1 DFQATT and CDR2 SNEGSKA (reference sequence). Trimming pared 3 bases from V and 0 bases from J, leaving 13 bases between. The CDR3 sequence: CSASRAVGSTDTQYF. CDR3 nucleotide sequence: TGCAGTGCTAGTCGGGCGGTTGGGAGCACAGATACGCAGTATTTT.

This clonotype appeared many times. The chain has TRBV10-2 and TRBJ2-3; D is uncertain. Germline lookup yields CDR1 WSHSY and CDR2 SAAADI. V gave up 0 bases and J gave up 4 bases, with 8 bases separating them. This CDR3 has 14 residues. The CDR3 loop is CASSESGGADTQYF. The CDR3 DNA reads as TGCGCCAGCAGTGAGTCCGGTGGAGCAGATACGCAGTATTTT.

This clonotype showed up many times. This chain joins TRBV2 and TRBJ2-5, with D hard to call. The germline V gene has CDR1 SNHLY and CDR2 FYNNEI. The V end lost 8 bases, the J end lost 1 base, and 8 bases lay between the germline ends. The CDR3 length is 12 residues. CDR3 sequence reads: CASGASQETQYF. The CDR3 bases are TGTGCCAGCGGTGCATCCCAAGAGACCCAGTACTTC.

This clonotype was counted at least ten times. The V gene is TRBV19, the J gene TRBJ1-5; 11 bases line up with TRBD1. There are 16 residues in the CDR3. Germline values: CDR1 LNHDA, CDR2 SQIVND (reference sequence). Losses at the gene ends were 5 bases for V and 11 bases for J; bases not matched to a gene: 14. In nucleotides, the CDR3 is TGTGCCAGTAGTTCGGGGACAGGGGGTTTCTCCAAGGCCCAGCATTTT. This translates into CASSSGTGGFSKAQHF.

Notes on this clonotype: Just one base apart from a much larger clone, this may be a read error. V and J are TRBV6-1 and TRBJ2-7; D unresolved. CDR1 MNHNS and CDR2 SASEGT come from the germline V gene. The CDR3 sequence is 14 residues long. With 8 bases removed from V and 4 bases from J, the gap between germline ends came to 18 bases. In DNA, the CDR3 is TGTGCCAGCGGCCTCGTCCAAACCTCATACGAGCAGTACTTC. This translates into CASGLVQTSYEQYF.

This clonotype was detected many times. The chain couples TRBV6-5 to TRBJ1-3; no definite D call. This CDR3 has 16 amino acids. With 2 bases removed from V and 4 bases from J, the gap between germline ends came to 15 bases. Germline CDR1 and CDR2: MNHEY and SVGAGI. The CDR3 loop reads CASSYLAAARGNTIYF. The CDR3 coding sequence is TGTGCCAGCAGTTACCTTGCGGCCGCCAGGGGAAACACCATATATTTT.

The table lists this clonotype with many counts. The chain combines TRBV2 with TRBJ2-3, with 10 bases lining up with TRBD2. Germline-derived CDR1 and CDR2 are SNHLY and FYNNEI. After removal of 4 bases from V and 5 bases from J, the junction contained 9 bases not matched to a gene. CDR3 length equals 16 residues. CDR3 in DNA: TGTGCCAGCAGTGTGAGCCTAGCGGGGGCCGGAGATACGCAGTATTTT. It codes for CASSVSLAGAGDTQYF.

The J gene is TRBJ2-2, the V gene TRBV4-2; TRBD1 matches at 9 bases. The junction had 8 bases not matched to a gene; V was cut back by 1 base and J by 5 bases. The CDR3 sequence is 17 residues long. CDR1 and CDR2 (germline): LGHNA, YNFKEQ. CDR3 in amino acids: CASSQGSGTGWTGELFF. The CDR3 region has the DNA TGTGCCAGCAGCCAAGGTTCCGGGACAGGGTGGACCGGGGAGCTGTTTTTT.

This clonotype occurred many times. The rearrangement joins TRBV11-2 to TRBJ2-1; D assignment may be TRBD1 or TRBD2 (6 bases each). The V gene lost 2 bases and the J gene lost 4 bases, with 18 bases spanning the gap. This CDR3 is built from 17 residues. Germline lookup yields CDR1 SGHAT and CDR2 FQNNGV. The CDR3, as DNA: TGTGCCAGCAGCTTAAGGCCGTCGGGGGCTTATTACAATGAGCAGTTCTTC. Protein sequence: CASSLRPSGAYYNEQFF.

This clonotype was seen many times. The rearrangement links TRBV6-1 to TRBJ2-1, with TRBD2 matching 8 bases. The CDR3 totals 15 residues. V lost 6 bases to trimming and J lost 5 bases; unmatched junction nucleotides: 9. The V gene's germline CDR1 is MNHNS and CDR2 SASEGT. The CDR3 DNA is TGTGCCAGCAGCGGCCGGGGGGGGGGGCACAATGAGCAGTTCTTC. Protein product: CASSGRGGGHNEQFF.

V gene TRBV28 combines with J gene TRBJ1-4, with TRBD1 identical over 7 bases. The V gene end was trimmed by 6 bases and the J gene end by 3 bases; junction bases not matched to a gene: 10. The CDR3 extends over 16 amino acids. CDR1 and CDR2 (germline): MDHEN, SYDVKM. The CDR3 nucleotides are TGTGCCAGCAGCCCAGGGGGTCGTGCGGCTAATGAAAAACTGTTTTTT. The encoded protein is CASSPGGRAANEKLFF.

This clonotype was seen many times. Here the CDR3 reads CASSHHRTGYGYTF. CDR3 sequence (DNA): TGTGCCAGCAGCCACCACAGGACAGGATATGGCTACACCTTC. This rearrangement joins TRBV7-9 to TRBJ1-2, with TRBD1 matching over 7 bases. The germline CDR1 and CDR2 sequences are SEHNR and FQNEAQ (reference sequence). This CDR3 spans 14 amino acids. The junction had 8 bases not matched to a gene; V was cut back by 5 bases and J by 5 bases.

This clonotype has at least ten counts. The chain combines TRBV9 with TRBJ2-1; D gene unclear. Germline V gives CDR1 SGDLS, CDR2 YYNGEE. The CDR3 consists of 13 residues. The V end lost 0 bases, the J end lost 10 bases, and 11 bases lay between the germline ends. CDR3 loop: CASSVATRMEQFF. The CDR3, as DNA: TGTGCCAGCAGCGTAGCTACGAGGATGGAGCAGTTCTTC.